This T cell receptor beta chain emerged from a study of identical twins. The study, taken as a whole, reports: Less excess twin sharing appeared in beta out-of-frame sequences. A lower insertion count was a feature of abundant cord blood beta clonotypes, with no such feature in memory repertoires.

TCRdb reprocessed the 5' RACE reads via MiXCR and lists one record per CDR3 protein. Among about 240,000 distinct CDR3 sequences listed, approximately 10% were seen once. This clonotype was counted at least ten times. Its antigen remains unknown. The sequenced sample was memory T cells sorted from blood. This TCR was recovered from a man in his fifties or sixties in good health.

CDR3 in DNA: TGTGCCAGCAGTTTAGGGCGGGGGGGCAACTATGAGCAGTTCTTC. It translates to CASSLGRGGNYEQFF. The V gene is TRBV12-3 or TRBV12-4, the J gene TRBJ2-1; 9 nucleotides agree with TRBD2. The length of the CDR3 is 15 residues. The V segment lost 1 base and the J segment 8 bases; nucleotides outside the gene matches: 6.